Each of the 27 T cell receptor beta chains below was sequenced from the same sample in a study of T cells in women clearing cervical HPV infection. Sequencing was performed with immunoSEQ multiplex PCR; in TCRdb, only in-frame clones are kept and a portion is missing. The listing records about 32,000 clones. Sequenced input: blood buffy coat. These receptors all stem from a woman aged 18-69 years with a cervical HPV16 infection that either progressed to CIN3+ or cleared (not recorded which).

On this clone itself: The read comes to an end 3 residues before the CDR3 does, leaving the germline J gene to fill in the end. The genes are TRBV27 and TRBJ2-7; TRBD2 aligns across 10 bases. The germline V gene has CDR1 MNHEY and CDR2 SMNVEV (reference sequence). CDR3 length equals 14 residues. After removal of 10 bases from V and 2 bases from J, the junction contained 8 bases not matched to a gene. CDR3 residues: CATLRTSGPYEQYF. The DNA read from the CDR3 is TGTGCCACCCTAAGGACTAGCGGTCCCTACGAG.

With regard to this clone: Coverage ceases 3 residues before the CDR3 finishes, and the germline J gene fills in the end. V and J are TRBV12-3 or TRBV12-4 and TRBJ2-7; 7 bases match TRBD2. V shed 5 bases, J shed 0 bases, and the junction held 4 bases outside the gene matches. The CDR3 runs to 14 residues. The CDR3 bases that were read are TGTGCCAGCAGTCCCGGGGGGTACTCCTACGAG. Translated: CASSPGGYSYE. Given in full, the CDR3 is CASSPGGYSYEQYF.

About this clone: The observed sequence ends 3 residues before the CDR3 terminus, with the missing tail filled in from the germline J gene. The chain recombines TRBV23-1 with TRBJ2-3; TRBD1 matches 9 bases. TRBV23-1 is an ORF, with its function uncertain. The CDR3 runs to 15 residues. V trimming: 4 bases; J trimming: 4 bases; junction bases outside the gene matches: 6. Incomplete CDR3 DNA: TGCGCCAGCAGTCTGCGGGACAGGGCGGCAGATACG. As protein: CASSLRDRAADT. The complete CDR3 sequence is CASSLRDRAADTQYF.

Of note for this clone: With the read ending 3 residues before the CDR3 end, the germline J gene is used to fill in that end. V gene TRBV13 combines with J gene TRBJ2-2; 7 bases agree with TRBD1. The CDR3 runs 15 residues. CDR1 and CDR2 from the germline V gene are PRHDT and FYEKMQ (reference sequence). CDR3 region: CASSADRASNSPLFF. The CDR3 DNA, read in part, is TGTGCCAGCAGCGCCGACAGGGCCTCAAATTCACCG.

The CDR3 here is CASIDRGTGELFF. The sequenced CDR3 bases are TGTGCCAGCATCGACAGGGGGACCGGGGAG. The chain links TRBV12-3 or TRBV12-4 to TRBJ2-2; 9 nucleotides agree with TRBD1. Read coverage stops 3 residues before the CDR3 terminus; the germline J gene supplies the remainder. The CDR3 is 13 amino acids. The V gene end was trimmed by 7 bases and the J gene end by 5 bases; junction bases not matched to a gene: 2.

On this clone itself: The CDR3 end lies 3 residues beyond the end of the read and is filled in from the germline J gene. The V gene is TRBV7-6, the J gene TRBJ2-3; TRBD2 might be the D (6 bases). Germline CDR1 reads SGHVS; CDR2 reads FNYEAQ. This CDR3 comprises 16 residues. CDR3: CASSPLLGATGETQYF. The covered CDR3 bases are TGTGCCAGCAGCCCCTTGCTCGGCGCTACGGGGGAGACG.

A word on this clone: The read is 3 residues too short to cover the CDR3 end, so that end is filled in from the germline J gene. The V call is TRBV5-1, the J call TRBJ2-5; 9 nucleotides align to TRBD1. V shed 3 bases, J shed 5 bases, and the junction held 2 bases outside the gene matches. Per the germline V gene, CDR1 is SGHRS and CDR2 is YFSETQ. The CDR3 loop spans 13 amino acids. The CDR3 bases that were read are TGCGCCAGCAGCTCACAGGGGGCCGAGACC. Its translation: CASSSQGAET. The whole CDR3 protein is CASSSQGAETQYF.

Details on this clone: The CDR3 end falls 3 residues outside the read, so it is completed with the germline J gene. The chain links TRBV29-1 to TRBJ2-7; the match to TRBD1 covers 10 bases. CDR1 is SQVTM, CDR2 ANQGSEA, per germline. There are 14 residues in the CDR3. With 0 bases clipped from V and 6 bases from J, the junction kept 5 bases outside the gene matches. The CDR3 loop reads CSVEDRGQGFEQYF. The covered CDR3 bases are TGCAGCGTTGAAGATAGGGGACAGGGGTTCGAG.

In the case of this clone: The read is 3 residues too short to cover the CDR3 end, so that end is filled in from the germline J gene. The rearrangement uses TRBV6-2 or TRBV6-3 and TRBJ1-1; no firm D call. Per germline, CDR1 MNHEY and CDR2 SVGEGT. CDR3 length equals 12 residues. CDR3 bases read: TGTGCCAGCAGTTACACCGTCAGGGAA. The encoded protein is CASSYTVRE. The CDR3, in full, reads CASSYTVREAFF.

Note on this clone: The CDR3 extends 3 residues past the end of the read, so its final part is completed from the germline J gene. The V call is TRBV7-2, the J call TRBJ1-1, with 8 bases matching TRBD1. V lost 5 bases to trimming and J lost 6 bases; unmatched junction nucleotides: 8. Germline CDR1 SGHTA, CDR2 FQGNSA. The CDR3 length is 14 residues. The sequenced part of the CDR3 DNA is TGTGCCAGCAGCCCTCAGGGGGCGACGGCTGAA. Translated, it gives CASSPQGATAE. The whole CDR3 sequence is CASSPQGATAEAFF.

A note on this clone: At one end, the junction sequence differs from germline, possibly due to a read error. The sequenced CDR3 bases are TGCGCCAGCAGCCAAAGGGCCGCCTACGAG. Its protein product is CASSQRAAYE. The whole CDR3 protein reads CASSQRAAYEQYF. This rearrangement joins TRBV4-2 to TRBJ2-7; D is undetermined. The observed sequence ends 3 residues before the CDR3 terminus, with the missing tail filled in from the germline J gene. This CDR3 is 13 amino acids long. CDR1 LGHNA and CDR2 YNFKEQ come from the germline V gene.

Details on this clone: With the read ending 3 residues before the CDR3 end, the germline J gene is used to fill in that end. J is TRBJ1-2 and V is TRBV6-4; no definite D call. Germline CDR1 reads MRHNA; CDR2 reads SNTAGT. CDR3 length equals 12 residues. The CDR3 region is CASSDGFWGYTF. Partial CDR3 DNA: TGTGCCAGCAGTGACGGCTTCTGGGGC.

For this clone: The read terminates 3 residues ahead of where the CDR3 ends, so the germline J gene completes it. V is TRBV7-2 and J is TRBJ1-2; 8 bases fit TRBD1. The CDR3 is made up of 14 amino acids. Germline values: CDR1 SGHTA, CDR2 FQGNSA. The part of the CDR3 DNA that was read is TGTGCCAGCAGCATCGGACAGGGTGGGGGCGAC. Residues: CASSIGQGGGD. The whole CDR3 sequence reads CASSIGQGGGDYTF.

Turning to this clone: The read terminates 3 residues before the CDR3 end, so the remaining end is supplied by the germline J gene. V usage is TRBV18 and J usage is TRBJ1-1, with D possibly TRBD1 on 5 matching bases. Per the germline V gene, CDR1 is KGHSH and CDR2 is LQKENI. There are 20 residues in the CDR3. The chain's CDR3 is CASSPPSGAPRTLAQETAFF. Incomplete CDR3 DNA: TGTGCCAGCTCACCCCCAAGCGGGGCCCCGCGGACACTAGCGCAAGAGACC.

CDR3 DNA, as far as it was read: TGTGCCAGTAGTTCTTCCTCGGGACTAGCGGGCTACAATGAG. Amino acid sequence: CASSSSSGLAGYNE. The entire CDR3 protein is CASSSSSGLAGYNEQFF. The chain links TRBV19 to TRBJ2-1; 12 nucleotides agree with TRBD2. The read comes to an end 3 residues before the CDR3 does, leaving the germline J gene to fill in the end. Trimming at V came to 5 bases and at J to 3 bases, leaving 8 bases not matched to a gene. The V gene's germline CDR1 is LNHDA and CDR2 SQIVND (reference sequence). The CDR3 is made up of 17 amino acids.

Notes on this clone: The observed sequence ends 3 residues before the CDR3 terminus, with the missing tail filled in from the germline J gene. The rearrangement links TRBV7-3 to TRBJ2-3; no firm D call. Germline assignment: CDR1 SGHTA and CDR2 FQGTGA. This CDR3 spans 12 amino acids. Between the trimmed V and J ends, which lost 5 bases and 3 bases, there was a span of 6 bases. The CDR3 sequence: CASSPGTDTQYF. The DNA read from the CDR3 is TGTGCCAGCAGCCCCGGGACAGATACG. Based on the CDR3 plus reference TRBV7-3 and TRBJ2-3, the full variable domain is GAGVSQTPSNKVTEKGKYVELRCDPISGHTALYWYRQSLGQGPEFLIYFQGTGAADDSGLPNDRFFAVRPEGSVSTLKIQRTERGDSAVYLCASSPGTDTQYFGPGTRLTVL.

In the case of this clone: The CDR3 end falls 3 residues outside the read, so it is completed with the germline J gene. The V and J genes are TRBV11-2 and TRBJ1-1; 11 nucleotides align to TRBD1. The CDR3 has 14 amino acids. CDR1 and CDR2 (germline): SGHAT, FQNNGV. The V gene end was trimmed by 3 bases and the J gene end by 4 bases; junction bases not matched to a gene: 1. This CDR3 reads CASSLDRGPTEAFF. The part of the CDR3 DNA that was read is TGTGCCAGCAGCTTGGACAGGGGGCCCACTGAA.

As to this clone: The DNA ends 3 residues before the CDR3 does, and the rest of the CDR3 is filled in from the germline J gene. The same CDR3 can be traced to other DNA sequences in this sample. The chain has TRBV5-1 and TRBJ2-5; D possibly corresponds to TRBD1 (6 bases). The V end lost 1 base, the J end lost 4 bases, and 11 bases lay between the germline ends. This CDR3 contains 14 residues. The germline V gene encodes CDR1 SGHRS and CDR2 YFSETQ. Partial CDR3 DNA: TGCGCCAGCAGCTTGTCACAGGGTGGAGAGACC. Its translation is CASSLSQGGET. The entire CDR3 reads CASSLSQGGETQYF.

For this clone: The read ends 3 residues shy of where the CDR3 ends; the end is completed using the germline J gene. This rearrangement joins TRBV4-1 to TRBJ1-4; D may be TRBD1 (5 bases). Trimming shortened V by 4 bases and J by 4 bases, and 10 bases separated the two germline ends. CDR3 length: 14 amino acids. Germline loops: CDR1 MGHRA, CDR2 YSYEKL. The part of the CDR3 DNA that was read is TGCGCCAGCAGCCGTCGACAGAGTAATGAAAAA. It yields the protein CASSRRQSNEK. The full-length CDR3 reads as CASSRRQSNEKLFF.

To note about this clone: The observed sequence ends 3 residues before the CDR3 terminus, with the missing tail filled in from the germline J gene. Different DNA sequences within this sample yield the same CDR3. The chain recombines TRBV30 with TRBJ1-1; the D is unclear. Deletions cut 4 bases from V and 0 bases from J, with 9 bases between. This CDR3 has 13 amino acids. Germline CDR1 GTSNPN, CDR2 SVGIG (reference sequence). The part of the CDR3 DNA that was read is TGTGCCTGGAAGCGGCTGCTGAACACTGAA. Protein product: CAWKRLLNTE. The full-length CDR3 reads as CAWKRLLNTEAFF.

With regard to this clone: Read data end 3 residues before the CDR3 end; the end is taken from the germline J gene. V is TRBV30 and J is TRBJ2-7; the match to TRBD2 covers 7 bases. V shed 1 base and J 0 bases; nucleotides not matched to a gene: 9. The CDR3 runs to 16 residues. Germline-derived CDR1 and CDR2 are GTSNPN and SVGIG (reference sequence). The CDR3 loop reads CAWSGGGRVSSYEQYF. The DNA read from the CDR3 is TGTGCCTGGAGTGGGGGGGGGAGGGTAAGCTCCTACGAG.

Comments on this clone: The read is 3 residues too short to cover the CDR3 end, so that end is filled in from the germline J gene. The V gene is TRBV19, the J gene TRBJ2-7; D is ambiguous. V was cut by 5 bases and J by 4 bases, with 21 bases left in between. The germline gives CDR1 LNHDA, CDR2 SQIVND (reference sequence). The CDR3 contains 16 residues. The CDR3 DNA, read in part, is TGTGCCAGTAGTGAAAGAACACCGAAATCCATTTACGAG. This encodes CASSERTPKSIYE. The whole CDR3 is CASSERTPKSIYEQYF.

Remarks on this clone: Sequencing ends 3 residues short of the CDR3 end; the germline J gene provides the rest. The chain is built from TRBV18 and TRBJ1-1; a weak D match, TRBD1 (6 bases). The CDR3 contains 13 residues. Looked up from germline, CDR1 is KGHSH and CDR2 is LQKENI. The CDR3 region is CASSLSGDQPAFF. CDR3 DNA, as far as it was read: TGTGCCAGCTCACTTTCAGGGGACCAGCCC.

Concerning this clone itself: The sequenced fragment ends 3 residues before the CDR3 boundary, so the rest is inferred from the germline J gene. The rearrangement links TRBV19 to TRBJ2-6; TRBD1 agrees at 7 bases. This CDR3 is 18 amino acids long. Looked up from germline, CDR1 is LNHDA and CDR2 is SQIVND (reference sequence). Trimming at V came to 4 bases and at J to 2 bases, leaving 11 bases not matched to a gene. The sequenced CDR3 bases are TGTGCCAGTAGTAGGTCCGGGACAGCTTTCCCTGGGGCCAACGTC. Translating gives CASSRSGTAFPGANV. The CDR3 in its entirety is CASSRSGTAFPGANVLTF.

Turning to this clone: The CDR3 end lies 3 residues beyond the end of the read and is filled in from the germline J gene. The chain combines TRBV2 with TRBJ2-6; no clear D. Germline values: CDR1 SNHLY, CDR2 FYNNEI. V was trimmed by 7 bases and J by 6 bases, leaving 4 bases between them. CDR3 size: 11 residues. CDR3 in amino acids: CASKAANVLTF. The DNA read from the CDR3 is TGTGCCAGCAAGGCGGCCAACGTC.

Points on this clone: The sequenced fragment ends 3 residues before the CDR3 boundary, so the rest is inferred from the germline J gene. The rearrangement uses TRBV2 and TRBJ1-2; no clear D gene. The CDR3 runs 14 residues. The germline gives CDR1 SNHLY, CDR2 FYNNEI. The sequenced CDR3 bases are TGTGCCAGCAGTCGACTGACTAGCACAGATACC. Translation gives CASSRLTSTDT. The full CDR3 is CASSRLTSTDTYTF.

Turning to this clone: Coverage ceases 3 residues before the CDR3 finishes, and the germline J gene fills in the end. The chain carries TRBV7-9 and TRBJ1-2; the D gene is possibly TRBD1 (6 bases). Trimming removed 5 bases from V and 5 bases from J, with 9 bases in between. Germline V lookup: CDR1 SEHNR, CDR2 FQNEAQ (reference sequence). This CDR3 is built from 12 residues. CDR3 region: CASSAGQYGYTF. The DNA read from the CDR3 is TGTGCCAGCAGCGCAGGACAGTATGGC.